This T cell receptor beta chain was found in a study of blood T cell repertoires in COVID-19. Germline V CDR1 and CDR2: LGHDT, YNNKEL (reference sequence). The CDR3 consists of 16 residues. After removal of 4 bases from V and 10 bases from J, the junction contained 13 bases not matched to a gene. Authors' analysis steps: Reference gene primers were amplified, and this amplification served to estimate nucleated cell counts. The repertoire was sequenced with immunoSEQ multiplex PCR; TCRdb's copy has only in-frame clones and lacks some. The V and J calls and the clone size are those of that table, but D and trimming were determined from the DNA. The sample includes fewer than 500,000 clones, approximately 92% seen only once; the top ten take 1.1%. Recovered status in Cohort 3 required two negative PCRs, clearance, or symptom resolution.

This chain connects TRBV3-1 (or the pseudogene TRBV3-2) to TRBJ2-3; TRBD2 matches 11 bases. The receptor was derived from a man aged 25-45 years who had recovered from COVID-19. The sample was PBMCs or T cells enriched from blood (not recorded which). The CDR3 DNA follows: TGTGCCAGCAGCCCCCCGGGTAGCGGGAGGGCCGGGTCGCAGTATTTT. Encoded protein: CASSPPGSGRAGSQYF.